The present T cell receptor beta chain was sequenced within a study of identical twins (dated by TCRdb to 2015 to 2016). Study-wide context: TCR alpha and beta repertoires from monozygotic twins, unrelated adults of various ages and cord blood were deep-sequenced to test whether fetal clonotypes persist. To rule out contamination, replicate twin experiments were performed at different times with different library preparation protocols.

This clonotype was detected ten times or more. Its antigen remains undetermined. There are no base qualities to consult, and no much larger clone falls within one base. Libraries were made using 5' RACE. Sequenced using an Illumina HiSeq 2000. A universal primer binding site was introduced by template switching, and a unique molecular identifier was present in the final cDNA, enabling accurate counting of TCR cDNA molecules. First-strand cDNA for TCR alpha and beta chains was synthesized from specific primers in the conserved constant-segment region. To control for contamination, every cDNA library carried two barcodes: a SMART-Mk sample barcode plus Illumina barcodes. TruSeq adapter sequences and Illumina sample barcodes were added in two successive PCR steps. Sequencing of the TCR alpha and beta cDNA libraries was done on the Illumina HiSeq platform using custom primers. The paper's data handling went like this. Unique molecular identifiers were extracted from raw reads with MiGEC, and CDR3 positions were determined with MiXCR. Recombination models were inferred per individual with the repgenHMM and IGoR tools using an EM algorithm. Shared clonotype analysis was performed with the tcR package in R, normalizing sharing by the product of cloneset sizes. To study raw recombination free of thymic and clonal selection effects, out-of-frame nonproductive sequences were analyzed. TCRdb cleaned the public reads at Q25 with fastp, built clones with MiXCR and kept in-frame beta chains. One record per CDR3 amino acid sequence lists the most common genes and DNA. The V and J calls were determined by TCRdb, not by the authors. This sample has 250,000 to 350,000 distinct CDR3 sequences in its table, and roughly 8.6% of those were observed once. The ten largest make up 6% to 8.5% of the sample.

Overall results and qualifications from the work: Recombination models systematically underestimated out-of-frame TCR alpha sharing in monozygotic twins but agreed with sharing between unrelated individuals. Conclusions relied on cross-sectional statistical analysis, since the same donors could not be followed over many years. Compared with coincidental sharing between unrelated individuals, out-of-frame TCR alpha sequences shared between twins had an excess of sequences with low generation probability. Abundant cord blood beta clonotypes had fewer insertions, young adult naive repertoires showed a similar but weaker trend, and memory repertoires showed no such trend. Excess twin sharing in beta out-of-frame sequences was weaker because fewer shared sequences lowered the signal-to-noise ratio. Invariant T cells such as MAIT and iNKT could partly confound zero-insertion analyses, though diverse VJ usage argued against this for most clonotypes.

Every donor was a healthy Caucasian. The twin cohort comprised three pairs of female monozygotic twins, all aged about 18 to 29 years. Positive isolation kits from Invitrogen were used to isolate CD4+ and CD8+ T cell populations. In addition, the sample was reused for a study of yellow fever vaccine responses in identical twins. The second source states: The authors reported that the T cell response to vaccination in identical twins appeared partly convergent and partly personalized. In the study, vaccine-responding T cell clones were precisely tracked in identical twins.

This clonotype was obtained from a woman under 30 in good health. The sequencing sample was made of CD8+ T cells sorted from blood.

The CDR3 amino acid sequence is: CSVEIGDEQFF. Read as DNA, the sequence is TGCAGCGTTGAAATTGGCGATGAGCAGTTCTTC. The chain joins TRBV29-1 to TRBJ2-1; the D gene cannot be resolved reliably. CDR1 and CDR2 are read off the germline V gene as SQVTM and ANQGSEA. The trim is 2 bases for V and 8 bases for J, with a gap of 7 bases between the germline ends. The cysteine opens and the phenylalanine closes a CDR3 of 11 amino acids. Just CDR3 DNA is preserved here, 33 bases in frame from base 1.